Listed below are T cell receptor beta chains from one sample, sequenced in a study of identical twins. TCRdb recomputed calls from the 5' RACE reads with MiXCR, one row per CDR3 protein. The sample holds 540,000 or so distinct CDR3 sequences, 20% to 25% seen once. This sample was shared with a second study, whose subject was yellow fever vaccine responses in identical twins.

The source material was CD4+ T cells sorted from blood. The receptors originated from a woman aged 18-29 years in good health. The CDR3 runs from the conserved cysteine through the conserved F or W. Fields, in order: clone size, D gene, J gene, V gene, CDR3 protein, CDR3 DNA. A D gene is named only where the DNA matches it firmly. Expanded clones get a size class; other rows say once, few or many, or leave the size out.

few NA TRBJ1-6 TRBV6-5 CASSSPTGIGGSPLHF TGTGCCAGCAGTTCCCCAACAGGGATAGGGGGTTCACCCCTCCACTTT
NA NA TRBJ2-1 TRBV29-1 CSAGTQYYFDNEQFF TGCAGCGCAGGGACGCAGTATTACTTCGACAATGAGCAGTTCTTC
NA NA TRBJ1-1 TRBV4-1 CASSQDSPGNTEAFF TGCGCCAGCAGCCAAGATTCTCCCGGGAACACTGAAGCTTTCTTT
NA TRBD1 TRBJ1-2 TRBV12-3/TRBV12-4 CASTATGGPYGYTF TGTGCCAGCACCGCGACAGGGGGCCCGTATGGCTACACCTTC
NA NA TRBJ2-1 TRBV12-3/TRBV12-4 CASRGRYNEQFF TGTGCCAGCAGGGGTCGATACAATGAGCAGTTCTTC
NA TRBD2 TRBJ2-1 TRBV12-3/TRBV12-4 CASSGGTSAYNEQFF TGTGCCAGCAGTGGCGGGACTAGCGCGTACAATGAGCAGTTCTTC
few TRBD1 TRBJ2-7 TRBV10-3 CATAGQGTPGSYEQYF TGTGCCACCGCGGGACAGGGTACCCCTGGGTCCTACGAGCAGTACTTC
few TRBD2 TRBJ2-1 TRBV5-1 CASSERTSGNYNEQFF TGCGCCAGCAGCGAGAGGACTAGCGGAAACTACAATGAGCAGTTCTTC
NA NA TRBJ2-7 TRBV29-1 CSVEDRRPPAYEQYF TGCAGCGTTGAAGATCGGAGACCGCCGGCCTACGAGCAGTACTTC
few TRBD2 TRBJ2-2 TRBV5-1 CASSKAGDTGELFF TGCGCCAGCAGTAAGGCGGGGGACACCGGGGAGCTGTTTTTT
few NA TRBJ2-5 TRBV20-1 CSARGDRETQYF TGCAGTGCTAGGGGCGACAGGGAGACCCAGTACTTC
few TRBD2 TRBJ2-3 TRBV6-1 CASSEELAAGDTQYF TGTGCCAGCAGTGAAGAACTAGCGGCCGGGGATACGCAGTATTTT
few NA TRBJ1-6 TRBV5-1 CASRSGVNSPLHF TGCGCCAGCAGGTCCGGAGTGAATTCACCCCTCCACTTT
NA TRBD2 TRBJ2-1 TRBV9 CASSSQSGLTDNEQFF TGTGCCAGCAGCTCACAGTCGGGACTAACCGACAATGAGCAGTTCTTC